Given below is one TCR beta chain in context. This sample is drawn from a study of blood T cell repertoires in COVID-19. Study-wide background: Samples of COVID-19 (acute and convalescent) were obtained from the United States, Italy and Spain. T cells, B-cell-depleted T cells, or PBMCs supplied cDNA or gDNA.

Clones were sequenced by immunoSEQ multiplex PCR, and TCRdb holds only the in-frame ones, with some missing. The sample contains more than 250,000 clones, approximately 86% of which appear only once. Sequenced sample: peripheral blood. This TCR derives from a human donor in a cohort sampled during active COVID-19.

Here the CDR3 reads CASSYGAGTYEQYF. CDR3 in DNA: TGTGCCAGCAGTTACGGGGCAGGGACCTACGAGCAGTACTTC. The chain combines TRBV6-2 or TRBV6-3 with TRBJ2-7; the D gene is possibly TRBD1 (5 bases). Between the trimmed V and J ends, which lost 2 bases and 2 bases, there was a span of 10 bases. The CDR3 length is 14 residues. Germline V CDR1 and CDR2: MNHEY, SVGEGT.